Sequencing of this T cell receptor (beta chain) was carried out in a study of cytomegalovirus exposure and HLA in healthy donors. General study results and limits: Altogether, 170 or so TCR beta chains were recorded as cytomegalovirus-associated. Some V segments (TRBV6-2 and TRBV6-3 among them) were excluded as indistinguishable.

About this clone itself: Its antigen remains unidentified.

Use of 60 Vbeta and 13 Jbeta primers characterized the PCR. TCRdb's copy holds only in-frame clones and misses some; the assay was immunoSEQ multiplex PCR. The sample contains around 210,000 clones, around 80% of which appear only once. The CDR3 is 13 residues long. Germline loops: CDR1 SNHLY, CDR2 FYNNEI. Trimming cost V 6 bases and J 1 base, with 9 bases left between them. The chain has TRBV2 and TRBJ1-1; a possible D gene is TRBD1 (5 bases). This sequence was found in a boy younger than 18 in good health and CMV-seronegative. Sequences were obtained from PBMCs. The CDR3 nucleotides read TGTGCCAGCAGCGCAGGGCAGAACACTGAAGCTTTCTTT. Translating gives CASSAGQNTEAFF.